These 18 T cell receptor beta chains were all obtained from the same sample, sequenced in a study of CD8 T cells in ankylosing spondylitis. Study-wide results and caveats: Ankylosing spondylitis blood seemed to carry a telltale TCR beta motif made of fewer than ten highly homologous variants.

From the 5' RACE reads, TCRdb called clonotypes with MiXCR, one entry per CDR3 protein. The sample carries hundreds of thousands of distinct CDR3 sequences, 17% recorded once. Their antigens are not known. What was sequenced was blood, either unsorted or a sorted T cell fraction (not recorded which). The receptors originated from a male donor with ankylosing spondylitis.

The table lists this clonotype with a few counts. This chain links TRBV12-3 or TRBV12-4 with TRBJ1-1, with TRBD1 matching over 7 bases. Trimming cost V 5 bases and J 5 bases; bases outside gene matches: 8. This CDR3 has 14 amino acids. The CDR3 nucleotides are TGTGCCAGCAGTACCTGGACAGGACTGACTGAAGCTTTCTTT. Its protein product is CASSTWTGLTEAFF.

CDR3: CASSLEVWAGGYNEQFF. CDR3 bases: TGTGCCAGCAGCTTGGAGGTGTGGGCAGGGGGCTACAATGAGCAGTTCTTC. The chain links TRBV5-5 to TRBJ2-1, with 7 bases matching TRBD1. The V segment lost 0 bases and the J segment 3 bases; nucleotides outside the gene matches: 9. CDR1 and CDR2 from the germline V gene are SGHKS and YYEKEE (reference sequence). The CDR3 runs to 17 residues.

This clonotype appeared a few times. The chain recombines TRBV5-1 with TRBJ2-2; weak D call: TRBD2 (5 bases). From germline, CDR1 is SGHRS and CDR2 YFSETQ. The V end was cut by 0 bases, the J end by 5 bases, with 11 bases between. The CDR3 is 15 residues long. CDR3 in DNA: TGCGCCAGCAGCTTGGGGTACCCGGGGACCGGGGAGCTGTTTTTT. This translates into CASSLGYPGTGELFF.

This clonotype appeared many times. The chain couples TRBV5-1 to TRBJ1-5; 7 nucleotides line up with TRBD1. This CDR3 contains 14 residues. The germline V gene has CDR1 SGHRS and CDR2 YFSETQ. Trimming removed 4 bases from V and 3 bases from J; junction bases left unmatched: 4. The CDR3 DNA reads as TGCGCCAGCAGCCCGACAGGGCCCAATCAGCCCCAGCATTTT. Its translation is CASSPTGPNQPQHF.

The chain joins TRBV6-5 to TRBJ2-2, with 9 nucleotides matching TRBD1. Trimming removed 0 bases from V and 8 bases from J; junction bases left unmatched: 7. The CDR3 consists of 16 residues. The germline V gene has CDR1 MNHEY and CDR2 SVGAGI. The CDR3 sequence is CASSYSQRTGAGELFF. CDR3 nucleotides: TGTGCCAGCAGTTACTCGCAACGGACAGGGGCGGGGGAGCTGTTTTTT.

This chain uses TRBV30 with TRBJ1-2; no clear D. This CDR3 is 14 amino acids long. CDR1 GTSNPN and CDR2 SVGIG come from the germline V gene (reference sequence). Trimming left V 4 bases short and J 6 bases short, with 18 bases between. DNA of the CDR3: TGTGCCTGGACCTCTTGGGCGCGGAGCGATGGCTACACCTTC. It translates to CAWTSWARSDGYTF.

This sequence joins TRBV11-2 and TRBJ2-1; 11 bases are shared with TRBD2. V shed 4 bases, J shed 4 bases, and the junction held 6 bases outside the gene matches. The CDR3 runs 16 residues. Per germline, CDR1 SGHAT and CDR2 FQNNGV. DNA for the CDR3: TGTGCCAGCAGCTCCGTACTAGCGGGAGTGTACAATGAGCAGTTCTTC. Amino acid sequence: CASSSVLAGVYNEQFF.

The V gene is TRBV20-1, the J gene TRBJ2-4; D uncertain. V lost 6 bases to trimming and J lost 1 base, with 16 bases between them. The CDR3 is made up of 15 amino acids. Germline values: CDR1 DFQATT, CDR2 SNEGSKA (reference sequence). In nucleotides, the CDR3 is TGCAGTGCCCTGCGACCCGATTCTGCCAAAAACATTCAGTACTTC. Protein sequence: CSALRPDSAKNIQYF.

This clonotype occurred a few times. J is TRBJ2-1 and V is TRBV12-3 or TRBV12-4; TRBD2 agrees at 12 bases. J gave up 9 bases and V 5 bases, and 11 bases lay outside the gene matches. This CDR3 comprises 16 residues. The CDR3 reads CASSPRLAGASGEQFF. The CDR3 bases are TGTGCCAGCAGTCCCCGACTAGCGGGGGCCTCCGGTGAGCAGTTCTTC.

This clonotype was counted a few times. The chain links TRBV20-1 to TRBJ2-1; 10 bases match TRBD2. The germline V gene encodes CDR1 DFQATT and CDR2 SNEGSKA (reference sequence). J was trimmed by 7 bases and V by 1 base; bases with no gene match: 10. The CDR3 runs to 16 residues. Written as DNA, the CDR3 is TGCAGTGCTAGAGGCCCTAGCGGGGGTTCTCTTAATGAGCAGTTCTTC. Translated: CSARGPSGGSLNEQFF.

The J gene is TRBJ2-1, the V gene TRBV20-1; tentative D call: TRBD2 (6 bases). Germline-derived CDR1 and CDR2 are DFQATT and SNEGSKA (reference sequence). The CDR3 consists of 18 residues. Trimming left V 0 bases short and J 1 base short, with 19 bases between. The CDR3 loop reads CSAREGMRAGTSYNEQFF. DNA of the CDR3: TGCAGTGCTAGAGAAGGGATGCGGGCGGGAACTTCCTACAATGAGCAGTTCTTC.

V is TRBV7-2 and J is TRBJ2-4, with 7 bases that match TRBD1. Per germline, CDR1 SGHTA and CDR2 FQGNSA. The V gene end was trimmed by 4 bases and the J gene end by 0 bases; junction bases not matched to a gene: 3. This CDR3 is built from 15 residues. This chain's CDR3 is CASSSGGLAKNIQYF. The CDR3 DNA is TGTGCCAGCAGCTCAGGGGGTCTAGCCAAAAACATTCAGTACTTC.

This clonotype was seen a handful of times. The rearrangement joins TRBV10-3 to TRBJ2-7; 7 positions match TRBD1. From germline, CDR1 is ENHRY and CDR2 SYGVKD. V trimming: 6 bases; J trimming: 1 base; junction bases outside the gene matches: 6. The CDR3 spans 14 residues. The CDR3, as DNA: TGTGCCATCAGCCCCGGGACAGAGTCCTACGAGCAGTACTTC. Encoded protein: CAISPGTESYEQYF.

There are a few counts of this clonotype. The CDR3 DNA sequence: TGCGCCAGCAGCTTGGCCCCCGGGACTAGCGCCTACGAGCAGTACTTC. It yields the protein CASSLAPGTSAYEQYF. V gene TRBV5-1 combines with J gene TRBJ2-7, with TRBD2 identical over 10 bases. The CDR3 sequence is 16 residues long. Trimming cost V 0 bases and J 2 bases; bases outside gene matches: 5. Germline V gene sequence: CDR1 SGHRS, CDR2 YFSETQ.

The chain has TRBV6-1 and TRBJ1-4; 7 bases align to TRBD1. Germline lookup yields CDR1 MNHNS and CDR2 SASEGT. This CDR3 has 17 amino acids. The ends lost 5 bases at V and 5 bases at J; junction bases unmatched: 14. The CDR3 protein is CASSQRSVGTENEKLFF. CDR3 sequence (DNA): TGTGCCAGCAGTCAGCGGTCCGTTGGGACAGAAAATGAAAAACTGTTTTTT.

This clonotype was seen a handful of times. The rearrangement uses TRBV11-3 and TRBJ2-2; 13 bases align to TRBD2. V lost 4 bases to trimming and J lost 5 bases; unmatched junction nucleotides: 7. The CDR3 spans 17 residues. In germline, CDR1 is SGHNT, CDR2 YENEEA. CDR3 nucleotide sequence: TGTGCCAGCAGCTCGGGACTAGCGGGACTTTCTACCGGGGAGCTGTTTTTT. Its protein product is CASSSGLAGLSTGELFF. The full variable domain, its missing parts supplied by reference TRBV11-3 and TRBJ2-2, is EAGVVQSPRYKIIEKKQPVAFWCNPISGHNTLYWYLQNLGQGPELLIRYENEEAVDDSQLPKDRFSAERLKGVDSTLKIQPAELGDSAVYLCASSSGLAGLSTGELFFGEGSRLTVL.

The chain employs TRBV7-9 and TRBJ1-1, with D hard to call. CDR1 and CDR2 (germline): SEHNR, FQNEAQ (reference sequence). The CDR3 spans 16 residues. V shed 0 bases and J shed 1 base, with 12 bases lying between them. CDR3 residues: CASSLAIGQRNTEAFF. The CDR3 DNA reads TGTGCCAGCAGCTTAGCGATTGGGCAGAGGAACACTGAAGCTTTCTTT.

In nucleotides, the CDR3 is TGCGCCAGCACCCCCTCTGGGGGAAATGAAAAACTGTTTTTT. Translated, it gives CASTPSGGNEKLFF. This chain joins TRBV5-1 and TRBJ1-4, with a tentative D call TRBD1 (5 bases). The V end lost 6 bases, the J end lost 5 bases, and 14 bases lay between the germline ends. The CDR3 extends over 14 amino acids. Germline CDR1 reads SGHRS; CDR2 reads YFSETQ. Based on the CDR3 plus reference TRBV5-1 and TRBJ1-4, the full variable domain is KAGVTQTPRYLIKTRGQQVTLSCSPISGHRSVSWYQQTPGQGLQFLFEYFSETQRNKGNFPGRFSGRQFSNSRSEMNVSTLELGDSALYLCASTPSGGNEKLFFGSGTQLSVL.